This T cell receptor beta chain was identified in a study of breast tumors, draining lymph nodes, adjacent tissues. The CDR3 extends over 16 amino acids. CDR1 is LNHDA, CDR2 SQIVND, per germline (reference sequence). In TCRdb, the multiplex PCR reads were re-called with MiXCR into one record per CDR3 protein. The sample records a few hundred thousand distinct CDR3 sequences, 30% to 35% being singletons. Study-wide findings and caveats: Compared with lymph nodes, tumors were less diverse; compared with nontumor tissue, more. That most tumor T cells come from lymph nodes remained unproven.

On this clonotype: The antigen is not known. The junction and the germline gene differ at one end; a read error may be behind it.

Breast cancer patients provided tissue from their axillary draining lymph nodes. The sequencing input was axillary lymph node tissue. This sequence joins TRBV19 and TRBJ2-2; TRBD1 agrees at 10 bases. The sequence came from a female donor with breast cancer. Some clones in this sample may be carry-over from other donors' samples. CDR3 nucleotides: TGTGCCAGCAGTACCGACAGGGGGCGGAACACCGGGGAGCTGTTTTTT. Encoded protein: CASSTDRGRNTGELFF.